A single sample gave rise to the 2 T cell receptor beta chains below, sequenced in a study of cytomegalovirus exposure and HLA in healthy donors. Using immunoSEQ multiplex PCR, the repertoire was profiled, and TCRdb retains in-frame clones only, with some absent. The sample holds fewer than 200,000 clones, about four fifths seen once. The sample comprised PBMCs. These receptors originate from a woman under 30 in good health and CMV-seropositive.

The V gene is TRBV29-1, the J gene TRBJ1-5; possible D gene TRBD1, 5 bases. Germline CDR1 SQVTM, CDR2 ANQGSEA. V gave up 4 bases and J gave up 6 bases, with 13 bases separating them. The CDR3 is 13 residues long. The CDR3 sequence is CSVGMGGGQPQHF. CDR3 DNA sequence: TGCAGCGTTGGTATGGGCGGGGGTCAGCCCCAGCATTTT.

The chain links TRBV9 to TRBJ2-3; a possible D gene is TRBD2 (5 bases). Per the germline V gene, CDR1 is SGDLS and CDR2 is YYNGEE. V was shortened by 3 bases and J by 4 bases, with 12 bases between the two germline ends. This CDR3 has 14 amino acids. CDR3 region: CASSERGLADTQYF. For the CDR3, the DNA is TGTGCCAGCAGCGAGAGAGGGTTGGCAGATACGCAGTATTTT.